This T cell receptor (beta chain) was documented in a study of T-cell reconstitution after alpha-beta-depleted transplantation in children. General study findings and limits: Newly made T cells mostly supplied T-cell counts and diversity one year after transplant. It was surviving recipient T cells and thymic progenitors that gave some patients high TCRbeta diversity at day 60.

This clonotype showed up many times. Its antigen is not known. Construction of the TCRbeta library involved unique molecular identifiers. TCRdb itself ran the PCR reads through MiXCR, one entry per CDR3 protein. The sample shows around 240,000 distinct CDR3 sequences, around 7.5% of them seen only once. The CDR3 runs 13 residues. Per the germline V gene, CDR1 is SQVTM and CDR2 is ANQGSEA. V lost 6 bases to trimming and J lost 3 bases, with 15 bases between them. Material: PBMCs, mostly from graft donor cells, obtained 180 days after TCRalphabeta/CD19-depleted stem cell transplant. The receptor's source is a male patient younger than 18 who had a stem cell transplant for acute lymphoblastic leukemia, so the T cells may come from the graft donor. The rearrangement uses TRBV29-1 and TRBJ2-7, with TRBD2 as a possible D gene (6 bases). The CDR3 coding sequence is TGCAGCGTCTCTCGGGGGTCCTACTACGAGCAGTACTTC. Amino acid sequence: CSVSRGSYYEQYF.